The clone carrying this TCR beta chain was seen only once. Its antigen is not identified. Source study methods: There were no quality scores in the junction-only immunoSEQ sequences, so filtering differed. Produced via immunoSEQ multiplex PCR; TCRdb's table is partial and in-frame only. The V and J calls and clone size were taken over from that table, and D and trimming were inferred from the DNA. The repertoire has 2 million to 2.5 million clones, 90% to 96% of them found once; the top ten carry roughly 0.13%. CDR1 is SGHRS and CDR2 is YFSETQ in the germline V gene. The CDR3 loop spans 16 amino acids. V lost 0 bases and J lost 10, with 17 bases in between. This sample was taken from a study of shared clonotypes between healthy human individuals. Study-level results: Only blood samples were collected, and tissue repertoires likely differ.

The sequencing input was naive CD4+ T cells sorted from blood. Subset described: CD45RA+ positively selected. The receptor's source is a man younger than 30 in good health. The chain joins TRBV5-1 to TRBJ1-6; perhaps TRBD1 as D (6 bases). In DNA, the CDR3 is TGCGCCAGCAGCTTGGAGAGGGGGGATTTGGAGTCACCCCTCCACTTT. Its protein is CASSLERGDLESPLHF.